The 27 T cell receptor beta chains in this list originate from one sample, sequenced in a study of shared clonotypes between healthy human individuals. The method was immunoSEQ multiplex PCR; TCRdb's version includes in-frame clones alone and lacks a portion of them. In the table there are around 720,000 clones, around 73% of which are singletons. Sequencing used memory CD4+ T cells sorted from blood. Specified subset: CD45RA-negative fraction. These receptors all stem from a woman aged 25-40 years in good health.

The chain couples TRBV28 to TRBJ2-7, with 7 bases lining up with TRBD2. CDR3 size: 13 residues. The junction had 7 bases not matched to a gene; V was cut back by 7 bases and J by 4 bases. Germline-derived CDR1 and CDR2 are MDHEN and SYDVKM. CDR3 nucleotides: TGTGCCAGCATTGCGGGAGAAAGTTACGAGCAGTACTTC. Protein: CASIAGESYEQYF.

The chain carries TRBV11-3 and TRBJ1-2; D ambiguous. V dropped 10 bases and J dropped 7 bases, with 13 bases sitting between them. CDR1 is SGHNT, CDR2 YENEEA, per germline. This CDR3 is 11 amino acids long. The DNA of the CDR3 is TGTGCCATCTCTTGGCCTCGTGGCTACACCTTC. This translates into CAISWPRGYTF.

The CDR3 protein is CASSYSGSGNEQFF. Here the CDR3 DNA reads TGTGCCAGCAGTTACAGCGGGAGCGGCAATGAGCAGTTCTTC. This sequence joins TRBV6-5 and TRBJ2-1; the match to TRBD2 covers 8 bases. V gave up 2 bases and J gave up 6 bases; unmatched junction bases: 3. This CDR3 spans 14 amino acids. Germline CDR1 and CDR2: MNHEY and SVGAGI.

Turning to this clone: The same CDR3 is also encoded by other DNA sequences in this sample. The J gene is TRBJ1-3, the V gene TRBV5-1; D may be TRBD1 (5 bases). Trimming took 4 bases from V and 4 from J, leaving 12 bases between them. The CDR3 has 14 residues. The germline CDR1 and CDR2 sequences are SGHRS and YFSETQ. The CDR3 bases are TGCGCCAGCAGCCCTGGGACTGACGGAAACACCATATATTTT. It encodes CASSPGTDGNTIYF.

This chain joins TRBV28 and TRBJ2-5; 7 positions agree with TRBD2. This CDR3 comprises 13 residues. Germline V gene sequence: CDR1 MDHEN, CDR2 SYDVKM. Germline trimming cut 0 bases from V and 5 bases from J; bases unmatched to any gene: 0. CDR3 residues: CASSLWGGETQYF. The CDR3, as DNA: TGTGCCAGCAGTTTATGGGGGGGGGAGACCCAGTACTTC. The whole variable domain, filled in from reference TRBV28 and TRBJ2-5, reads DVKVTQSSRYLVKRTGEKVFLECVQDMDHENMFWYRQDPGLGLRLIYFSYDVKMKEKGDIPEGYSVSREKKERFSLILESASTNQTSMYLCASSLWGGETQYFGPGTRLLVL.

J is TRBJ2-3 and V is TRBV7-9, with 11 bases identical to TRBD2. The CDR3 runs 17 residues. In germline, CDR1 is SEHNR, CDR2 FQNEAQ (reference sequence). V gave up 0 bases and J gave up 3 bases; unmatched junction bases: 5. CDR3 loop: CASSLARGLAVTDTQYF. Here the CDR3 DNA reads TGTGCCAGCAGCTTAGCGCGGGGACTAGCGGTAACAGATACGCAGTATTTT.

V is TRBV4-1 and J is TRBJ1-1, with no clear D. The V and J ends lost 0 bases and 7 bases respectively, with 18 bases between them. Looked up from germline, CDR1 is MGHRA and CDR2 is YSYEKL. The CDR3 contains 16 residues. For the CDR3, the DNA is TGCGCCAGCAGCCAAGATACCGACGGACCTCGTCGTGAAGCTTTCTTT. As protein: CASSQDTDGPRREAFF.

The chain combines TRBV28 with TRBJ1-2, with D possibly being TRBD1 (5 bases). Germline CDR1 is MDHEN and CDR2 is SYDVKM. The CDR3 runs 14 residues. Trimming took off 8 bases at V and 2 bases at J, with 15 bases between the two ends. CDR3 protein: CASSRGLRNYGYTF. In DNA, the CDR3 is TGTGCCAGCTCCCGGGGACTAAGGAACTATGGCTACACCTTC.

In its sample, this clone was seen many times. This rearrangement joins TRBV9 to TRBJ2-7; TRBD2 aligns across 9 bases. The germline gives CDR1 SGDLS, CDR2 YYNGEE. V trimming: 0 bases; J trimming: 5 bases; junction bases outside the gene matches: 12. The CDR3 contains 17 residues. DNA of the CDR3: TGTGCCAGCAGCGTAGGAGCGGGAGGAGATGTGTCCGACGAGCAGTACTTC. Amino acids: CASSVGAGGDVSDEQYF. The entire variable domain, with the rest obtained from reference TRBV9 and TRBJ2-7, is as follows: DSGVTQTPKHLITATGQRVTLRCSPRSGDLSVYWYQQSLDQGLQFLIQYYNGEERAKGNILERFSAQQFPDLHSELNLSSLELGDSALYFCASSVGAGGDVSDEQYFGPGTRLTVT.

This clone was seen only a few times. The sample has other DNA sequences that encode this CDR3 too. V and J are TRBV20-1 and TRBJ2-7, with D hard to call. V lost 4 bases and J 1 base, leaving 5 bases between the germline ends. The germline V gene encodes CDR1 DFQATT and CDR2 SNEGSKA (reference sequence). CDR3 length equals 11 residues. CDR3 region: CSATPSYEQYF. The CDR3 bases are TGCAGTGCTACACCATCCTACGAGCAGTACTTC.

The chain couples TRBV18 to TRBJ1-3; the D gene is possibly TRBD1 (5 bases). CDR1 is KGHSH, CDR2 LQKENI, per germline. The V and J ends lost 3 bases and 4 bases respectively, with 13 bases between them. The CDR3 totals 15 residues. CDR3 residues: CASSPQGTEGNTIYF. The CDR3 nucleotides read TGTGCCAGCTCACCCCAGGGTACCGAAGGAAACACCATATATTTT.

The V gene is TRBV19, the J gene TRBJ2-7; 9 nucleotides agree with TRBD2. After removal of 1 base from V and 0 bases from J, the junction contained 1 base not matched to a gene. The CDR3 has 15 amino acids. The germline gives CDR1 LNHDA, CDR2 SQIVND (reference sequence). As DNA, the CDR3 is TGTGCCAGTAGTATAGGCGGGAGGGCCTCCTACGAGCAGTACTTC. Its translation: CASSIGGRASYEQYF. The full variable domain, its missing parts supplied by reference TRBV19 and TRBJ2-7, is DGGITQSPKYLFRKEGQNVTLSCEQNLNHDAMYWYRQDPGQGLRLIYYSQIVNDFQKGDIAEGYSVSREKKESFPLTVTSAQKNPTAFYLCASSIGGRASYEQYFGPGTRLTVT.

This sequence joins TRBV28 and TRBJ2-7; possible D gene TRBD1, 6 bases. Trimming stripped 5 bases from V and 4 bases from J, with 12 bases between. The CDR3 covers 13 residues. The germline V gene encodes CDR1 MDHEN and CDR2 SYDVKM. CDR3 sequence: CASSTPQGYEQYF. DNA of the CDR3: TGTGCCAGCAGTACCCCCCAGGGGTACGAGCAGTACTTC.

This sequence joins TRBV6-5 and TRBJ2-5; D not resolved. Germline-derived CDR1 and CDR2 are MNHEY and SVGAGI. The CDR3 has 12 amino acids. V was shortened by 6 bases and J by 9 bases, with 14 bases between the two germline ends. The CDR3 nucleotides are TGTGCCAGCAGACGGACCCCTGGGGCCCAGTACTTC. It yields the protein CASRRTPGAQYF.

V is TRBV2 and J is TRBJ2-3, with D unclear. Deletions cut 8 bases from V and 8 bases from J, with 14 bases between. Germline V gene lookup returns CDR1 SNHLY and CDR2 FYNNEI. This CDR3 is built from 12 residues. The CDR3 region has the DNA TGTGCCAGCGCCTCGGAAAAGGGTACGCAGTATTTT. This encodes CASASEKGTQYF.

This chain connects TRBV6-6 to TRBJ2-5, with 8 bases matching TRBD1. CDR3 length equals 14 residues. V lost 7 bases, J lost 4 bases, and 8 bases stayed unmatched. The V gene's germline CDR1 is MNHNY and CDR2 SVGAGI (reference sequence). CDR3 nucleotide sequence: TGTGCCAGCAAGGACAGGGTAGATGGAGAGACCCAGTACTTC. It is translated as CASKDRVDGETQYF.

The chain couples TRBV11-2 to TRBJ2-2; weak D call: TRBD2 (6 bases). The germline CDR1 and CDR2 sequences are SGHAT and FQNNGV. The CDR3 totals 16 residues. V lost 5 bases, J lost 5 bases, and 18 bases lay in between. For the CDR3, the DNA is TGTGCCAGCAGCCAACAAGTGGGACTTTTTACCGGGGAGCTGTTTTTT. The encoded protein is CASSQQVGLFTGELFF.

The V and J genes are TRBV28 and TRBJ2-3, with TRBD2 identical over 9 bases. Germline CDR1 is MDHEN and CDR2 is SYDVKM. V gave up 2 bases and J gave up 4 bases; unmatched junction bases: 13. CDR3 size: 18 residues. The CDR3, as DNA: TGTGCCAGCAGTTTAGGCTCCTTAGCGGGAGCGGGAGCAGATACGCAGTATTTT. This gives the protein CASSLGSLAGAGADTQYF.

Of note for this clone: The sample has other DNA sequences that encode this CDR3 too. This sequence joins TRBV5-1 and TRBJ2-6; D is undetermined. The CDR3 totals 14 residues. The ends were cut back, 3 bases at V and 1 base at J, with 5 bases in the middle. Germline CDR1 and CDR2: SGHRS and YFSETQ. The CDR3 reads CASSSGSGANVLTF. CDR3 sequence (DNA): TGCGCCAGCAGCTCCGGATCTGGGGCCAACGTCCTGACTTTC.

The V call is TRBV7-2, the J call TRBJ2-2; TRBD2 aligns across 8 bases. CDR1 is SGHTA and CDR2 is FQGNSA in the germline V gene. The trim removed 5 bases at V and 6 bases at J, leaving 14 bases unmatched. This CDR3 contains 17 residues. CDR3 protein: CASSLVYQREQAGELFF. CDR3 coding DNA: TGTGCCAGCAGCCTAGTCTACCAGCGGGAGCAGGCCGGGGAGCTGTTTTTT.

The sample holds many counts of this clone. CDR3 amino acids: CASSPRDPPYNEQFF. The CDR3 coding sequence is TGTGCCAGCAGTCCACGGGATCCCCCCTACAATGAGCAGTTCTTC. V usage is TRBV6-5 and J usage is TRBJ2-1, with D perhaps TRBD2 (5 bases). Germline values: CDR1 MNHEY, CDR2 SVGAGI. Trimming took 5 bases from V and 2 from J, leaving 13 bases between them. The CDR3 is 15 amino acids.

This clone was seen a single time. This chain uses TRBV11-2 with TRBJ1-2; D remains unclear. Germline-derived CDR1 and CDR2 are SGHAT and FQNNGV. The CDR3 consists of 14 residues. V lost 1 base, J lost 7 bases, and 13 bases lay in between. The CDR3 sequence is CASSLAQKASGYTF. CDR3 nucleotide sequence: TGTGCCAGCAGCTTAGCGCAAAAGGCGAGTGGCTACACCTTC.

This clone appeared a few times. The J gene is TRBJ1-4, the V gene TRBV25-1; the D is unclear. Trimming cost V 4 bases and J 5 bases, with 5 bases left between them. CDR3 size: 12 residues. The germline gives CDR1 MGHDK, CDR2 SYGVNS. The CDR3 region has the DNA TGTGCCAGCAGTGTTTCCAATGAAAAACTGTTTTTT. This sequence encodes CASSVSNEKLFF.

In DNA form, the CDR3 reads TGTGCCAGCAGTTCCCCCGATGGACAGGGTAAGATTGAAGCTTTCTTT. As protein: CASSSPDGQGKIEAFF. The gene calls are TRBV28 and TRBJ1-1; 8 positions match TRBD1. Germline CDR1 reads MDHEN; CDR2 reads SYDVKM. With V trimmed by 4 bases and J by 7 bases, 14 bases remained unmatched. The CDR3 is 16 amino acids.

This chain links TRBV6-1 with TRBJ1-2, with TRBD1 matching 9 bases. Germline lookup yields CDR1 MNHNS and CDR2 SASEGT. The CDR3 totals 15 residues. J was trimmed by 3 bases and V by 2 bases; bases with no gene match: 4. DNA for the CDR3: TGTGCCAGCAGTGAAACCGGGACAGGGCACTATGGCTACACCTTC. Amino acid sequence: CASSETGTGHYGYTF.

Concerning this clone: A single base is all that separates this from a far larger clone, so a read error is likely. The V gene is TRBV28, the J gene TRBJ2-7; D is ambiguous. The V gene lost 5 bases and the J gene lost 0 bases, with 2 bases spanning the gap. The CDR3 spans 11 residues. The germline CDR1 and CDR2 sequences are MDHEN and SYDVKM. The CDR3 region is CASSASYEQYF. The CDR3 bases are TGTGCCAGCAGTGCCTCCTACGAGCAGTACTTC.

A remark on this clone: The same CDR3 is also encoded by other DNA sequences in this sample. V gene TRBV27 combines with J gene TRBJ2-1; no clear D gene. With 0 bases removed from V and 3 bases from J, the gap between germline ends came to 9 bases. Germline values: CDR1 MNHEY, CDR2 SMNVEV (reference sequence). CDR3 length equals 15 residues. The CDR3 DNA reads as TGTGCCAGCAGTTTATCCAGCGCATACTACAATGAGCAGTTCTTC. Its translation is CASSLSSAYYNEQFF.